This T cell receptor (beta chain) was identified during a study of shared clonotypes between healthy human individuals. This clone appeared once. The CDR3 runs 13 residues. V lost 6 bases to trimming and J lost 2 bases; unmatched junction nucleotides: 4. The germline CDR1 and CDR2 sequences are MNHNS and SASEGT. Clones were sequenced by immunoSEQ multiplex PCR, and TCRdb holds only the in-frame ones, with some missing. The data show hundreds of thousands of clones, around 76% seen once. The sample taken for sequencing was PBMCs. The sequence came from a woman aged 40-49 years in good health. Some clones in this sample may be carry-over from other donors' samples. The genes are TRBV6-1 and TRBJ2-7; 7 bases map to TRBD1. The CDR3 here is CASRGQSTYEQYF. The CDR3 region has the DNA TGTGCCAGCAGGGGACAGAGTACCTACGAGCAGTACTTC.